This TCR beta chain was obtained from a study of blood T cell repertoires in COVID-19. The method was immunoSEQ multiplex PCR; TCRdb's version includes in-frame clones alone and lacks a portion of them. The repertoire includes over 150,000 clones, 80% to 90% of them detected once, and 20% sits in the top ten. The sample taken for sequencing was peripheral blood. The TCR comes from an older man with active or convalescent COVID-19.

The CDR3: CSVVPDRADGYTF. The CDR3 DNA follows: TGCAGCGTTGTTCCGGACAGGGCCGATGGCTACACCTTC. This chain connects TRBV29-1 to TRBJ1-2, with 8 positions matching TRBD1. Germline V gives CDR1 SQVTM, CDR2 ANQGSEA. V lost 4 bases, J lost 6 bases, and 7 bases stayed unmatched. CDR3 length: 13 amino acids.